A selection of T cell receptor beta chains follows, all from one sample in a study of blood T cell repertoires in COVID-19. The protocol was immunoSEQ multiplex PCR, while the TCRdb copy is restricted to in-frame clones and leaves out a portion. The table includes 200,000 to 250,000 clones, around 82% detected once. The sequenced sample consisted of peripheral blood. The receptors shown here come from a woman older than 75 with active or convalescent COVID-19. The conserved cysteine and the conserved F or W are not part of the CDR3 here. Size is omitted from some rows. Given values are once, few, many or a class for expanded clones.

clone_size v_call cdr3_aa
once TRBV18 ASSSTSGGAYHEQY
. TRBV2 ASSLLADSYNEQF
few TRBV7-9 ALWGQGSTDTQY
. TRBV10-3 AITPGGQETQY
. TRBV19 ASSSWTSPNTEAF
. TRBV6-5 ASSLNSGAGNTIY
. TRBV14 ASSERRENYGYT
. TRBV27 ASTLGPGVDSPLH
once TRBV6-5 ASSYRTSYNEQF
. TRBV2 ASSDTGLNTQY
. TRBV2 ASSEGRGNTEAF
few TRBV11-1 ASSYDRVHGYT
. TRBV7-9 ASSSRLDRVSTDTQY
once TRBV19 ASIGGTWGQPQH
. TRBV28 ATIQGNVNTEAF
few TRBV5-1 ASSLLGGGPNQPQH
. TRBV18 ASSPDRAGGYT
. TRBV30 AWTGETGGLTNEKLF
. TRBV5-4 ASSRQQGENSPLH
. TRBV5-1 ASSSQDRRQETQY
few TRBV21-1 ASSRARRANTARNSPLH
. TRBV2 ASSYRGLDTEAF
few TRBV7-9 ASSPSTGKAF
. TRBV6-6 ASSYRPAGEYEQY
. TRBV5-1 ASSPKAGRSGELF
once TRBV28 ASQDPGQGNTGELF
few TRBV19 ASSIAGLAGDSYEQY
. TRBV12-3/TRBV12-4 ASTLSYRGGYT
. TRBV14 ASSQDKSTEAF
. TRBV2 ASSPLLTGGYGYT
. TRBV6-5 ASSEGPGFSYEQY
. TRBV4-2 ASSHNVRGGNEQF
few TRBV19 ASSTGQKNQPQH
few TRBV28 ASSKGQGSKAF
. TRBV10-1 ASRGPESTGELF
. TRBV15 ATSREDRRNTGELF
. TRBV28 AGGRGYYGYT
. TRBV19 ASSIGALAGFYNEQF
. TRBV21-1 ASTPRGGHKWSYNSPLH
. TRBV18 ASSPDRGGNSPLH
. TRBV6-2/TRBV6-3 ASSYPGLRSNEQY
. TRBV28 ASSSFSYEQY
. TRBV7-8 ASSSPGAGGSTDTQY
. TRBV5-1 ASRILGVGDTQY
. TRBV28 ASSLVGSGSAGGGELF
. TRBV6-5 ASGQGNEKLF
. TRBV3-1/TRBV3-2 ASSQGGQNEETQY
. TRBV7-9 ASSLSGTDTQY
. TRBV24-1 ATSGPGEGQY
once TRBV5-1 ASSLAEGRRDIQY
once TRBV5-5 ASSLGLAGGLNTAGELF
. TRBV18 ASSPKREGLGQF
. TRBV11-2 ASSLDLGGIGRGYT
. TRBV27 ASRGTGSPEAF
. TRBV30 AWSPLANTGELF